What follows are 23 T cell receptor beta chains derived from one specimen sequenced in a study of Graves' ophthalmopathy and Graves' hyperthyroidism. The authors amplified TCR beta CDR3 regions from RNA transcripts. The authors performed first-round RT-PCR with HTBI primers and then a second-round multiplex PCR. TCRdb redid the calling of the multiplex PCR reads with MiXCR, one entry per CDR3 protein. The repertoire holds 500,000 to 700,000 distinct CDR3 sequences, about 40% seen once, with roughly 4% in the top ten. The sample was peripheral blood or thyroid tissue (not recorded which). The receptors come from an adult man with Graves' hyperthyroidism.

This clonotype was detected many times. The J gene is TRBJ2-7, the V gene TRBV7-2; TRBD2 is a possible D gene (6 bases). Deletions cut 1 base from V and 3 bases from J, with 10 bases between. Germline CDR1 is SGHTA and CDR2 is FQGNSA. The CDR3 is 14 amino acids. The CDR3 nucleotides read TGTGCCAGCAGCTTAGAAGGGACTCTCTACGAGCAGTACTTC. Translated, it gives CASSLEGTLYEQYF.

Note on this clonotype: At one of its ends the junction is not consistent with the germline gene, which may arise from a read error. The genes are TRBV7-2 and TRBJ2-7; possibly TRBD1 for D (5 bases). The CDR3 totals 12 residues. Germline V gene lookup returns CDR1 SGHTA and CDR2 FQGNSA. The CDR3 DNA is TGTGCCAGCCAGGGCAAACCCTACGAGCGGTACTTC. This encodes CASQGKPYERYF. The full variable domain, with the rest looked up from reference TRBV7-2 and TRBJ2-7, is GAGVSQSPSNKVTEKGKDVELRCDPISGHTALYWYRQSLGQGLEFLIYFQGNSAPDKSGLPSDRFSAERTGGSVSTLTIQRTQQEDSAVYLCASQGKPYERYFGPGTRLTVT.

The sample holds many counts of this clonotype. This rearrangement joins TRBV7-8 to TRBJ1-2; D perhaps matches TRBD1 (5 bases). The V end lost 1 base, the J end lost 5 bases, and 11 bases lay between the germline ends. Germline values: CDR1 SGHVS, CDR2 FQNEAQ. The CDR3 has 14 residues. The CDR3 region is CASSLVGLGYGYTF. In DNA, the CDR3 is TGTGCCAGCAGCTTAGTGGGACTGGGATATGGCTACACCTTC.

This clonotype showed up many times. The J gene is TRBJ1-5, the V gene TRBV20-1; D possibly corresponds to TRBD1 (5 bases). The germline gives CDR1 DFQATT, CDR2 SNEGSKA (reference sequence). The CDR3 has 13 amino acids. Trimming stripped 6 bases from V and 7 bases from J, with 16 bases between. CDR3 coding DNA: TGCAGTGCGATGGGGGATCAGAAACAGCCCCAGCATTTT. This gives the protein CSAMGDQKQPQHF.

Turning to this clonotype: A much larger clone sits a single nucleotide away, making a read error possible. The genes are TRBV20-1 and TRBJ1-4; D unclear. The CDR3 runs 15 residues. V was clipped by 0 bases and J by 3 bases, with 11 bases between them. Germline V CDR1 and CDR2: DFQATT, SNEGSKA (reference sequence). The CDR3 here is CSARESGWANEKLFF. The CDR3 DNA reads as TGCAGTGCTAGAGAGTCGGGTTGGGCTAATGAAAAACTGTTTTTT.

The chain carries TRBV20-1 and TRBJ1-4, with a tentative D call TRBD1 (6 bases). The V gene's germline CDR1 is DFQATT and CDR2 SNEGSKA (reference sequence). Trimming removed 3 bases at V and 7 bases at J, with 15 bases between. This CDR3 is 14 amino acids long. The CDR3 region has the DNA TGCAGTGCTAGTTTGACAGGCGGCGGTGAAAAACTGTTTTTT. Its translation is CSASLTGGGEKLFF.

For this clonotype: A junction end diverges from the germline sequence, so it may reflect a read error. The chain is built from TRBV5-1 and TRBJ2-7; the D gene could be TRBD1 or TRBD2 (5 bases each). Germline CDR1 SGHRS, CDR2 YFSETQ. CDR3 length: 14 residues. This CDR3 is CASSLGQNTGELYF. The CDR3 region has the DNA TGCGCCAGCAGTCTCGGACAAAACACCGGGGAGCTGTACTTC.

This clonotype has a count of ten or more. The CDR3 coding sequence is TGTGCCAGCAGCTCCCCGGGGGGGCTAGGGGTTTGGGACACTGAAGCTTTCTTT. Translated: CASSSPGGLGVWDTEAFF. The V and J genes are TRBV7-9 and TRBJ1-1; possible D gene TRBD1, 6 bases. V was clipped by 4 bases and J by 3 bases, with 24 bases between them. CDR1 and CDR2 (germline): SEHNR, FQNEAQ (reference sequence). The CDR3 length is 18 residues.

This clonotype was detected many times. This chain uses TRBV2 with TRBJ1-6; 7 positions agree with TRBD1. V dropped 8 bases and J dropped 6; count of bases not matched to a gene: 7. From germline, CDR1 is SNHLY and CDR2 FYNNEI. The CDR3 covers 14 residues. CDR3 in amino acids: CASDVGQLNSPLHF. Here the CDR3 DNA reads TGTGCCAGCGATGTGGGACAGCTTAATTCACCCCTCCACTTT.

This clonotype was detected ten times or more. CDR3 loop: CASSQVPTYGYTF. In DNA, the CDR3 is TGCGCCAGCAGCCAAGTGCCCACCTATGGCTACACCTTC. This chain uses TRBV4-1 with TRBJ1-2; no clear D gene. V was trimmed by 1 base and J by 4 bases, leaving 7 bases between them. CDR1 is MGHRA, CDR2 YSYEKL, per germline. The CDR3 has 13 residues.

Worth noting for this clonotype: A read error may explain this, as a much larger clone is one base away. The chain joins TRBV6-5 to TRBJ1-6, with D tentatively TRBD1 (5 bases). This CDR3 spans 12 amino acids. Deletions cut 4 bases from V and 10 bases from J, with 8 bases between. Germline V CDR1 and CDR2: MNHEY, SVGAGI. The CDR3 DNA is TGTGCCAGCAGTTCAGGGCACTCACCCCTCCACTTT. Translating gives CASSSGHSPLHF.

This clonotype was seen many times. V is TRBV2 and J is TRBJ2-2; D may be TRBD2 (5 bases). The CDR3 runs 14 residues. Germline V CDR1 and CDR2: SNHLY, FYNNEI. V was shortened by 8 bases and J by 4 bases, with 14 bases between the two germline ends. CDR3 residues: CASSGNWGTGELFF. The DNA of the CDR3 is TGTGCCAGCTCGGGAAACTGGGGCACCGGGGAGCTGTTTTTT.

The chain couples TRBV5-1 to TRBJ2-5; TRBD2 matches at 10 bases. The CDR3 has 15 residues. V lost 1 base, J lost 4 bases, and 4 bases stayed unmatched. The germline V gene has CDR1 SGHRS and CDR2 YFSETQ. CDR3 DNA sequence: TGCGCCAGCAGCTTGACTCCTAGCGGGAGAGAGACCCAGTACTTC. Its protein is CASSLTPSGRETQYF.

The CDR3 loop reads CAWSSRGGDQPQHF. CDR3 DNA sequence: TGTGCCTGGAGTTCCCGGGGGGGGGACCAGCCCCAGCATTTT. The chain has TRBV19 and TRBJ1-5; tentative D call: TRBD1 (5 bases). The CDR3 extends over 14 amino acids. V lost 11 bases to trimming and J lost 7 bases, with 21 bases between them. The germline gives CDR1 LNHDA, CDR2 SQIVND (reference sequence).

This clonotype was detected many times. This chain links TRBV20-1 with TRBJ1-6, with a weak D call TRBD1 (5 bases). The V and J ends lost 3 bases and 9 bases respectively, with 15 bases between them. Germline CDR1 reads DFQATT; CDR2 reads SNEGSKA (reference sequence). There are 14 residues in the CDR3. CDR3 in amino acids: CSARDPNQGSPLHF. In nucleotides, the CDR3 is TGCAGTGCTAGGGACCCTAATCAGGGTTCACCCCTCCACTTT.

V gene TRBV7-8 combines with J gene TRBJ2-7, with 9 bases fitting TRBD2. Germline V gives CDR1 SGHVS, CDR2 FQNEAQ. This CDR3 is built from 14 residues. As DNA, the CDR3 is TGTGCTATACTGCTAGCGGGACTTTCCTACGAGCAGTACTTC. Translated, it gives CAILLAGLSYEQYF.

This clonotype was recorded at least ten times. This chain joins TRBV2 and TRBJ2-2, with D perhaps TRBD1 (6 bases). Germline CDR1 is SNHLY and CDR2 is FYNNEI. This CDR3 spans 13 amino acids. V lost 11 bases, J lost 0 bases, and 10 bases lay in between. CDR3 sequence reads: CAGGQTNTGELFF. In nucleotides, the CDR3 is TGTGCCGGGGGACAAACGAACACCGGGGAGCTGTTTTTT.

This clonotype has just a few counts. Just one base apart from a much larger clone, this may be a read error. The chain links TRBV20-1 to TRBJ2-3; D gene uncertain. V was pared by 3 bases and J by 0 bases, with 4 bases between. The CDR3 covers 12 residues. CDR1 and CDR2 from the germline V gene are DFQATT and SNEGSKA (reference sequence). The CDR3 DNA is TGCAGTGCTAGCGAAAGCACAGATACGCAGTATTTT. It encodes CSASESTDTQYF.

This clonotype was observed a single time. This chain connects TRBV29-1 to TRBJ1-2; weak D call: TRBD1 (5 bases). CDR1 is SQVTM and CDR2 is ANQGSEA in the germline V gene. The CDR3 covers 12 residues. The CDR3 DNA reads as TGCAGAGGAAGGTGGCCAGGGCAAGGCTACACCTTC. This encodes CRGRWPGQGYTF. The full variable domain, rest sourced from reference TRBV29-1 and TRBJ1-2, is SAVISQKPSRDICQRGTSLTIQCQVDSQVTMMFWYRQQPGQSLTLIATANQGSEATYESGFVIDKFPISRPNLTFSTLTVSNMSPEDSSIYLCRGRWPGQGYTFGSGTRLTVV.

V and J are TRBV20-1 and TRBJ1-5; 8 bases fit TRBD1. In germline, CDR1 is DFQATT, CDR2 SNEGSKA (reference sequence). CDR3 length equals 15 residues. With V trimmed by 6 bases and J by 11 bases, 18 bases remained unmatched. This chain's CDR3 is CSAKGPTGALGAQHF. The CDR3 region has the DNA TGCAGTGCCAAAGGACCGACAGGGGCCCTCGGGGCCCAGCATTTT.

This clonotype was recorded at least ten times. V gene TRBV10-2 combines with J gene TRBJ2-7; no reliable D call. V dropped 5 bases and J dropped 0 bases, with 11 bases sitting between them. CDR1 is WSHSY, CDR2 SAAADI, per germline. CDR3 length: 14 amino acids. The CDR3 sequence: CASSLGLSSYEQYF. The CDR3 DNA reads TGCGCCAGCAGTTTGGGTTTGAGCTCCTACGAGCAGTACTTC.

J is TRBJ1-2 and V is TRBV3-1; D unresolved. CDR1 and CDR2 (germline): LGHDT, YNNKEL (reference sequence). The CDR3 contains 12 residues. V was cut by 8 bases and J by 3 bases, with 10 bases left in between. CDR3 in amino acids: CASYLGDYGYTF. CDR3 DNA: TGTGCCAGCTACTTAGGAGACTATGGCTACACCTTC.

This clonotype was seen only a few times. The chain links TRBV7-3 to TRBJ2-3; D gene uncertain. V was shortened by 0 bases and J by 2 bases, with 3 bases between the two germline ends. CDR1 SGHTA and CDR2 FQGTGA come from the germline V gene. This CDR3 is built from 13 residues. CDR3 sequence: CASSLTITDTQYF. CDR3 nucleotide sequence: TGTGCCAGCAGCTTAACCATCACAGATACGCAGTATTTT.